The 8 T cell receptor beta chains below come from one sample, sequenced in a study of spatial heterogeneity in lung cancer. One entry per CDR3 protein, called by TCRdb with MiXCR from the 5' RACE reads. The sample holds 2,500 to 3,000 distinct CDR3 sequences, less than 4.5% seen once. Described time point: sample taken at primary tumor resection. Whole RNA, isolated from tumor, nontumor lung or frozen PBMC, was sequenced without prior sorting. Sequenced here: normal lung tissue next to the tumor, sampled at surgery. These receptors all come from a female donor with early-stage non-small cell lung cancer.

The sample holds many counts of this clonotype. The chain carries TRBV7-3 and TRBJ1-1; the match to TRBD1 covers 7 bases. The length of the CDR3 is 18 residues. V lost 5 bases and J lost 0; bases outside the gene matches: 15. CDR1 and CDR2 from the germline V gene are SGHTA and FQGTGA. The chain's CDR3 is CASSPLRGAGQMNTEAFF. The CDR3 coding sequence is TGTGCCAGCAGCCCTCTTAGGGGGGCGGGACAGATGAACACTGAAGCTTTCTTT.

By proportion, this clonotype is medium-sized. This chain links TRBV3-1 with TRBJ2-1; 9 bases fit TRBD1. The V gene end was trimmed by 6 bases and the J gene end by 3 bases; junction bases not matched to a gene: 6. Germline CDR1 is LGHDT and CDR2 is YNNKEL (reference sequence). CDR3 length: 15 residues. CDR3 residues: CASSQTGQGYNEQFF. CDR3 sequence (DNA): TGTGCCAGCAGTCAGACGGGACAGGGCTACAATGAGCAGTTCTTC.

By its share, this clonotype is large. The rearrangement uses TRBV13 and TRBJ1-1; TRBD1 agrees at 9 bases. The CDR3 runs to 15 residues. The germline CDR1 and CDR2 sequences are PRHDT and FYEKMQ (reference sequence). The V gene end was trimmed by 4 bases and the J gene end by 5 bases; junction bases not matched to a gene: 8. CDR3 DNA sequence: TGTGCCAGCAGCTCCTCCTATGGGACAGGGACTGAAGCTTTCTTT. Protein product: CASSSSYGTGTEAFF.

This clonotype was recorded many times. CDR3 nucleotides: TGCAGTGCTAGGGACCCCAGGGGAGGGGGCACCGGGGAGCTGTTTTTT. Its translation: CSARDPRGGGTGELFF. The rearrangement links TRBV20-1 to TRBJ2-2, with D maybe TRBD2 (7 bases). Germline V gives CDR1 DFQATT, CDR2 SNEGSKA (reference sequence). The CDR3 is made up of 16 amino acids. V was clipped by 3 bases and J by 4 bases, with 18 bases between them.

This clonotype was seen ten or more times. The rearrangement links TRBV13 to TRBJ2-3; D uncertain. The V and J ends lost 6 bases and 1 base respectively, with 17 bases between them. Germline lookup yields CDR1 PRHDT and CDR2 FYEKMQ (reference sequence). This CDR3 spans 16 amino acids. The CDR3 sequence is CASSYEGPSGTDTQYF. CDR3 sequence (DNA): TGTGCCAGCAGTTACGAAGGCCCAAGTGGCACAGATACGCAGTATTTT. Together with reference TRBV13 and TRBJ2-3, the CDR3 gives the full variable domain: AAGVIQSPRHLIKEKRETATLKCYPIPRHDTVYWYQQGPGQDPQFLISFYEKMQSDKGSIPDRFSAQQFSDYHSELNMSSLELGDSALYFCASSYEGPSGTDTQYFGPGTRLTVL.

This clonotype was counted between two and nine times. CDR3 region: CASSLGTTGGNEQFF. The DNA for the CDR3 is TGTGCCAGCAGCCTGGGTACGACGGGGGGGAATGAGCAGTTCTTC. The chain has TRBV3-1 and TRBJ2-1; the match to TRBD2 covers 8 bases. V was pared by 4 bases and J by 7 bases, with 9 bases of the junction left unmatched. The CDR3 is 15 residues long. Per germline, CDR1 LGHDT and CDR2 YNNKEL (reference sequence).

This clonotype is labeled as medium-sized. This sequence joins TRBV12-3 or TRBV12-4 and TRBJ2-1, with a possible D match to TRBD2 (6 bases). Trimming stripped 7 bases from V and 6 bases from J, with 10 bases between. The CDR3 has 12 amino acids. The CDR3 nucleotides are TGTGCCAGCAAGGGGCGGGGCAATGAGCAGTTCTTC. As protein: CASKGRGNEQFF.

This clonotype was observed many times. The chain carries TRBV25-1 and TRBJ2-2; D unclear. CDR3 length: 14 residues. Germline V gives CDR1 MGHDK, CDR2 SYGVNS. Trimming left V 4 bases short and J 4 bases short, with 10 bases between. This CDR3 is CASSVTAATGELFF. The CDR3 DNA sequence: TGTGCCAGCAGTGTAACAGCCGCCACCGGGGAGCTGTTTTTT.